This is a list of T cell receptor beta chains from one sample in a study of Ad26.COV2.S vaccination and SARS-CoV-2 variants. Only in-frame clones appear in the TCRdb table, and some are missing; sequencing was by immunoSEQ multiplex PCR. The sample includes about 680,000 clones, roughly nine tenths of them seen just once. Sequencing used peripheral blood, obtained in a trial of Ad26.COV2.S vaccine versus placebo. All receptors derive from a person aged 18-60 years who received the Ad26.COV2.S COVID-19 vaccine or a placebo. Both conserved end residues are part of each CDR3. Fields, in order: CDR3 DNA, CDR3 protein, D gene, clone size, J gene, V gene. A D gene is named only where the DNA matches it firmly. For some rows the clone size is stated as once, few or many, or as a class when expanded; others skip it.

CDR3 DNA: TGCGCCAGCAGTGAGTCGGCTAGCGGGCTATACAATGAGCAGTTCTTC; CDR3 protein: CASSESASGLYNEQFF; D gene: TRBD2; clone size: NA; J gene: TRBJ2-1; V gene: TRBV10-1
CDR3 DNA: TGCGCCAGCAGCTCTGGACTAGCGGGAGGGAGGGAGACCCAGTACTTC; CDR3 protein: CASSSGLAGGRETQYF; D gene: TRBD2; clone size: NA; J gene: TRBJ2-5; V gene: TRBV5-1
CDR3 DNA: TGTGCCAGCAGCTTAGTGGGGACGGGGGTAGCAAATCAGCCCCAGCATTTT; CDR3 protein: CASSLVGTGVANQPQHF; D gene: NA; clone size: NA; J gene: TRBJ1-5; V gene: TRBV7-2
CDR3 DNA: TGTGCCAGTAGTAGCCTTGGTTGGGCTAGCGGGAGAGAAAGGGGTGAGCAGTTCTTC; CDR3 protein: CASSSLGWASGRERGEQFF; D gene: TRBD2; clone size: NA; J gene: TRBJ2-1; V gene: TRBV19
CDR3 DNA: TGTGCCAGCAGTAGGCATTACGAGCAGTACTTC; CDR3 protein: CASSRHYEQYF; D gene: NA; clone size: NA; J gene: TRBJ2-7; V gene: TRBV12-3/TRBV12-4
CDR3 DNA: TGTGCCAGCAGCTCCTTTGGCGGGTACGGGTACGAGCAGTACTTC; CDR3 protein: CASSSFGGYGYEQYF; D gene: NA; clone size: NA; J gene: TRBJ2-7; V gene: TRBV5-4
CDR3 DNA: TGTGCCAGCAGCTTACCTGGAGACTCTGGAAACACCATATATTTT; CDR3 protein: CASSLPGDSGNTIYF; D gene: NA; clone size: NA; J gene: TRBJ1-3; V gene: TRBV11-2
CDR3 DNA: TGTGCCAGCAGTCGCCCACGTGATGAAAAACTGTTTTTT; CDR3 protein: CASSRPRDEKLFF; D gene: NA; clone size: once; J gene: TRBJ1-4; V gene: TRBV6-5
CDR3 DNA: TGTGCCAGCAGCTTAGCCGGTCCGGGTCCGGGCACTGAAGCTTTCTTT; CDR3 protein: CASSLAGPGPGTEAFF; D gene: NA; clone size: NA; J gene: TRBJ1-1; V gene: TRBV7-9
CDR3 DNA: TGTGCCAGCAGAGGGGTTGGCTACACCTTC; CDR3 protein: CASRGVGYTF; D gene: NA; clone size: once; J gene: TRBJ1-2; V gene: TRBV12-3/TRBV12-4
CDR3 DNA: TGTGCCTGGGCGCCCGACAGGGGCTACGAGCAGTACTTC; CDR3 protein: CAWAPDRGYEQYF; D gene: TRBD1; clone size: NA; J gene: TRBJ2-7; V gene: TRBV30
CDR3 DNA: TGTGCCACCAGTGCCCCGGGAGGGGGTCAGCCCCAGCATTTT; CDR3 protein: CATSAPGGGQPQHF; D gene: NA; clone size: NA; J gene: TRBJ1-5; V gene: TRBV24-1
CDR3 DNA: TGTGCCAGTAGTACGACCGCCGGGACAGGACCTTATAGCAATCAGCCCCAGCATTTT; CDR3 protein: CASSTTAGTGPYSNQPQHF; D gene: TRBD1; clone size: NA; J gene: TRBJ1-5; V gene: TRBV19
CDR3 DNA: TGTGCCATCAGTGAGTCGAAGGCAGGTGGGGCCAATCAGCCCCAGCATTTT; CDR3 protein: CAISESKAGGANQPQHF; D gene: NA; clone size: NA; J gene: TRBJ1-5; V gene: TRBV10-3
CDR3 DNA: TGTGCCAGCAGTTTATGGCGGGGGGGCTTGAACACTGAAGCTTTCTTT; CDR3 protein: CASSLWRGGLNTEAFF; D gene: NA; clone size: NA; J gene: TRBJ1-1; V gene: TRBV27
CDR3 DNA: TGTGCCAGCAGTTTAGCCAGGGGGGCCGAAGCTTTCTTT; CDR3 protein: CASSLARGAEAFF; D gene: TRBD1; clone size: NA; J gene: TRBJ1-1; V gene: TRBV12-3/TRBV12-4
CDR3 DNA: TGTGCCAGCAGCTTAGGAGCTTCCACCGGGGAGCTGTTTTTT; CDR3 protein: CASSLGASTGELFF; D gene: NA; clone size: NA; J gene: TRBJ2-2; V gene: TRBV11-3
CDR3 DNA: TGTGCCAGCAGTTTAGGGAGCTCCTATAATTCACCCCTCCACTTT; CDR3 protein: CASSLGSSYNSPLHF; D gene: NA; clone size: NA; J gene: TRBJ1-6; V gene: TRBV27
CDR3 DNA: TGTGCCTGGAGTGTAGGAAGGACGGAAGCTTTCTTT; CDR3 protein: CAWSVGRTEAFF; D gene: NA; clone size: NA; J gene: TRBJ1-1; V gene: TRBV30
CDR3 DNA: TGTGCCAGTAGGAGACAGGGGAGACAGCCCCAGCATTTT; CDR3 protein: CASRRQGRQPQHF; D gene: TRBD1; clone size: few; J gene: TRBJ1-5; V gene: TRBV19
CDR3 DNA: TGTGCCTGGAGTGTGGGGGGAGGACTAGAGCAGTTCTTC; CDR3 protein: CAWSVGGGLEQFF; D gene: NA; clone size: once; J gene: TRBJ2-1; V gene: TRBV30
CDR3 DNA: TGCGCCAGCAGCTCAGGATTAGAAGCTTTCTTT; CDR3 protein: CASSSGLEAFF; D gene: NA; clone size: NA; J gene: TRBJ1-1; V gene: TRBV5-1
CDR3 DNA: TGTGCCAGCAGTTACGGAATTTCCTACGAGCAGTACTTC; CDR3 protein: CASSYGISYEQYF; D gene: NA; clone size: NA; J gene: TRBJ2-7; V gene: TRBV27
CDR3 DNA: TGTGCCAGCTCACCCTACGACAGCTACGAAGCTTTCTTT; CDR3 protein: CASSPYDSYEAFF; D gene: NA; clone size: NA; J gene: TRBJ1-1; V gene: TRBV18
CDR3 DNA: TGTGCCAGCAGTGAGAGTCTCAACTCCTACGAGCAGTACTTC; CDR3 protein: CASSESLNSYEQYF; D gene: NA; clone size: NA; J gene: TRBJ2-7; V gene: TRBV2
CDR3 DNA: TGTGCCAGCAGCCCCAAGCTAGCGGTCATAAACACCGGGGAGCTGTTTTTT; CDR3 protein: CASSPKLAVINTGELFF; D gene: TRBD2; clone size: NA; J gene: TRBJ2-2; V gene: TRBV5-8
CDR3 DNA: TGTGCCACCCGGAGGCAGGAGAACTATGGCTACACCTTC; CDR3 protein: CATRRQENYGYTF; D gene: NA; clone size: NA; J gene: TRBJ1-2; V gene: TRBV6-6
CDR3 DNA: TGTGCCACCAGTGGGTCTAGCGGGAGGGGTTTGAATACGCAGTATTTT; CDR3 protein: CATSGSSGRGLNTQYF; D gene: TRBD2; clone size: NA; J gene: TRBJ2-3; V gene: TRBV24-1
CDR3 DNA: TGTGCCAGCGGACTAGCGGGAGGGGAGATGGATACGCAGTATTTT; CDR3 protein: CASGLAGGEMDTQYF; D gene: TRBD2; clone size: NA; J gene: TRBJ2-3; V gene: TRBV11-2
CDR3 DNA: TGTGCCAGCAGCGCTACCGGGCCTGGAAACACCATATATTTT; CDR3 protein: CASSATGPGNTIYF; D gene: NA; clone size: NA; J gene: TRBJ1-3; V gene: TRBV7-9
CDR3 DNA: TGTGCCATCAGTGAGTCGGAGGTCTCCTATAATTCACCCCTCCACTTT; CDR3 protein: CAISESEVSYNSPLHF; D gene: NA; clone size: NA; J gene: TRBJ1-6; V gene: TRBV10-3
CDR3 DNA: TGTGCCAGCTCACTCGGGACAGCGAACTCTGGAAACACCATATATTTT; CDR3 protein: CASSLGTANSGNTIYF; D gene: TRBD1; clone size: NA; J gene: TRBJ1-3; V gene: TRBV18
CDR3 DNA: TGTGCCAGCGGTAGGGAAGAGACCCAGTACTTC; CDR3 protein: CASGREETQYF; D gene: NA; clone size: NA; J gene: TRBJ2-5; V gene: TRBV6-5